This is a list of T cell receptor beta chains from one sample in a study of T cells in Graves' hyperthyroidism and ophthalmopathy. In TCRdb, the multiplex PCR reads were re-called with MiXCR into one record per CDR3 protein. The sample has 90,000 to 120,000 distinct CDR3 sequences; 15% to 20% are singletons. Sequences were obtained from blood. All receptors derive from a woman aged 45-65 years with Graves' hyperthyroidism. Both conserved end residues are part of each CDR3.

v_gene | CDR3aa
TRBV3-1 | CASSQASDTQYF
TRBV18 | CASSTTDRVETQYF
TRBV12-3/TRBV12-4 | CASSLTGVNTEAFF
TRBV7-2 | CASSLVRTGGYNEQFF
TRBV4-2 | CASSQDWAEAPYNEQFF
TRBV6-2/TRBV6-3 | CASSRQRHTEAFF
TRBV30 | CAWRLKTSLDTGELFF
TRBV5-1 | CASSEDRQTQAFF
TRBV3-1 | CASSQDWGEAFF
TRBV28 | CASSFDLGNTGELFF
TRBV6-5 | CASSYSTNQPQHF
TRBV12-3/TRBV12-4 | CASSLAGGGANNSPLHF
TRBV11-2 | CASSLPGLALRGNEQFF
TRBV13 | CASSPNSRTSTDTQYF
TRBV11-2 | CASSFHRTYEQYF
TRBV6-1 | CASMGTSTDTQYF
TRBV6-1 | CASSFNGLAVDITGELFF
TRBV7-6 | CASSLPGARNEQFF
TRBV6-1 | CASRSPGSTDTQYF
TRBV6-1 | CASSDGSYGYTF
TRBV2 | CASSEWFSNQPQHF
TRBV28 | CASSFGRKAFF
TRBV28 | CASSLMGGYTF
TRBV11-2 | CASSNGRGEQFF
TRBV20-1 | CSARDRTGTYEQYF
TRBV19 | CASSVQGQPQHF
TRBV5-1 | CASRFRDRGYEQYF
TRBV19 | CASIREVKSTEAFF
TRBV12-3/TRBV12-4 | CASSYRGPDPDTQYF
TRBV2 | CASRPRTSGIETQYF
TRBV6-1 | CASSPSTYGYTF
TRBV6-2/TRBV6-3 | CASSAQRQGGTEAFF
TRBV20-1 | CSAMGQGYGYTF
TRBV18 | CASSPRSNTEAFF
TRBV18 | CASSPGPGSPLHF
TRBV11-2 | CASSLGPDYEQYF
TRBV11-3 | CASSLEGTGSYEQYF
TRBV5-5 | CASSYAPSSEQFF
TRBV29-1 | CSVELQAEAFF
TRBV2 | CASSDRVASPLHF
TRBV29-1 | CSVDPSVSHAGTSGSWGTDTQYF
TRBV5-1 | CASSLGAGSNTEKLFF
TRBV15 | CATSRDWNTGELFF
TRBV4-2 | CASSQDPGTGDTGELFF
TRBV2 | CASGETPWGEAFF
TRBV6-1 | CASSEASGRASYEQYF
TRBV28 | CASSLVGVPQGYTF
TRBV6-1 | CASSEDTYSNQPQHF
TRBV12-3/TRBV12-4 | CASSSPGWDIQYF
TRBV7-9 | CASSLEGLPPNIQYF
TRBV5-1 | CASSWTDTGMNTEAFF